These 28 T cell receptor beta chains were all obtained from the same sample, sequenced in a study of T cell repertoires in cytomegalovirus infection. Each CDR3 protein gets one entry after TCRdb re-called the reads with MiXCR. The sample comprises fewer than 550,000 distinct CDR3 sequences, about 30% of which are singletons, and approximately 13% rests with the top ten. Sample: PBMCs. These receptors came from a human donor in good health (CMV status not recorded). Some clones in this sample may be carry-over from other donors' samples.

V and J are TRBV12-3 or TRBV12-4 and TRBJ2-3; TRBD2 matches at 10 bases. The junction had 6 bases not matched to a gene; V was cut back by 2 bases and J by 4 bases. The CDR3 has 16 residues. CDR3 sequence reads: CASSLLLAGSADTQYF. CDR3 nucleotide sequence: TGTGCCAGCAGTTTATTACTAGCGGGAAGCGCAGATACGCAGTATTTT.

The V and J genes are TRBV5-6 and TRBJ1-2, with D possibly TRBD1 on 5 matching bases. CDR3 length: 13 residues. Germline values: CDR1 SGHDT, CDR2 YYEEEE. The V gene lost 1 base and the J gene lost 7 bases, with 11 bases spanning the gap. CDR3 nucleotides: TGTGCCAGCAGCTTGTCTCCAGGGATTGGCTACACCTTC. Residues: CASSLSPGIGYTF.

This clonotype was observed a handful of times. V usage is TRBV20-1 and J usage is TRBJ1-2, with D hard to call. The germline V and J ends were trimmed by 7 bases and 7 bases, with 22 bases remaining between them. The length of the CDR3 is 14 residues. Germline CDR1 reads DFQATT; CDR2 reads SNEGSKA (reference sequence). DNA of the CDR3: TGCAGTGTCTCGGCCGAATCGGGCGCGTTTGGCTACACCTTC. It encodes CSVSAESGAFGYTF.

The sample holds a few counts of this clonotype. The V call is TRBV7-2, the J call TRBJ2-3; tentative D call: TRBD1 (5 bases). CDR3 length: 14 amino acids. Germline CDR1 is SGHTA and CDR2 is FQGNSA. V lost 3 bases and J lost 2, with 9 bases in between. The DNA of the CDR3 is TGTGCCAGCAGCTTCGACAGCCACACAGATACGCAGTATTTT. Residues: CASSFDSHTDTQYF.

The V call is TRBV28, the J call TRBJ1-5; 10 bases line up with TRBD1. Germline loops: CDR1 MDHEN, CDR2 SYDVKM. The CDR3 spans 16 residues. Trimming removed 3 bases from V and 3 bases from J; junction bases left unmatched: 5. CDR3 region: CASSFRDRGLNQPQHF. CDR3 coding DNA: TGTGCCAGCAGTTTTCGGGACAGGGGACTCAATCAGCCCCAGCATTTT.

J is TRBJ1-4 and V is TRBV29-1, with D perhaps matching TRBD1 (5 bases). The CDR3 spans 13 residues. V was trimmed by 0 bases and J by 8 bases, leaving 10 bases between them. Per the germline V gene, CDR1 is SQVTM and CDR2 is ANQGSEA. CDR3 sequence reads: CSVEDWDEEKLFF. DNA of the CDR3: TGCAGCGTTGAAGATTGGGACGAAGAAAAACTGTTTTTT.

This clonotype was observed at least ten times. The chain combines TRBV7-6 with TRBJ2-5, with 14 nucleotides matching TRBD2. CDR3 length equals 16 residues. The V gene end was trimmed by 5 bases and the J gene end by 5 bases; junction bases not matched to a gene: 7. Germline V CDR1 and CDR2: SGHVS, FNYEAQ. Written as DNA, the CDR3 is TGTGCCAGCAGCCAGGGACTAGCGGGGGACTGGGAGACCCAGTACTTC. Translated: CASSQGLAGDWETQYF.

The rearrangement uses TRBV12-3 or TRBV12-4 and TRBJ1-5; D unresolved. Trimming pared 4 bases from V and 7 bases from J, leaving 11 bases between. The CDR3 sequence is 13 residues long. CDR3 region: CASSYLTGQPQHF. The CDR3 coding sequence is TGTGCCAGCAGTTACCTCACGGGGCAGCCCCAGCATTTT.

This clonotype was counted only a few times. V and J are TRBV6-5 and TRBJ2-3; 8 bases fit TRBD1. Trimming cost V 0 bases and J 3 bases; bases outside gene matches: 5. CDR1 is MNHEY and CDR2 is SVGAGI in the germline V gene. The CDR3 is 16 residues long. CDR3 coding DNA: TGTGCCAGCAGTTACTCGGACAGGGCGGTAACAGATACGCAGTATTTT. It encodes CASSYSDRAVTDTQYF.

A few counts support this clonotype. J is TRBJ2-5 and V is TRBV4-1, with 10 bases fitting TRBD2. CDR3 length: 17 residues. CDR1 MGHRA and CDR2 YSYEKL come from the germline V gene. Unmatched junction bases numbered 11, after V lost 2 bases and J lost 5 bases. This CDR3 is CASSQNPLAGARETQYF. The CDR3 nucleotides are TGCGCCAGCAGCCAAAACCCTCTAGCGGGGGCCCGGGAGACCCAGTACTTC.

The rearrangement uses TRBV6-2 or TRBV6-3 and TRBJ2-4, with D tentatively TRBD1 or TRBD2 (5 bases each). The germline CDR1 and CDR2 sequences are MNHEY and SVGEGT. Trimming took off 6 bases at V and 9 bases at J, with 24 bases between the two ends. The CDR3 contains 16 residues. CDR3 residues: CASRTGTPGPKPIQYF. CDR3 nucleotides: TGTGCCAGCAGGACCGGGACGCCCGGACCCAAACCCATTCAGTACTTC.

This clonotype was observed a handful of times. The V gene is TRBV18, the J gene TRBJ2-7; 10 bases fit TRBD1. Germline V gives CDR1 KGHSH, CDR2 LQKENI. The CDR3 spans 15 residues. The V gene end was trimmed by 2 bases and the J gene end by 2 bases; junction bases not matched to a gene: 3. CDR3 sequence: CASSPGTGETYEQYV. Written as DNA, the CDR3 is TGTGCCAGCTCACCAGGGACAGGGGAGACCTACGAGCAGTACGTC.

V usage is TRBV5-1 and J usage is TRBJ2-4; TRBD2 might be the D (6 bases). CDR1 SGHRS and CDR2 YFSETQ come from the germline V gene. This CDR3 is 16 amino acids long. The germline V and J ends were trimmed by 0 bases and 0 bases, with 10 bases remaining between them. The DNA for the CDR3 is TGCGCCAGCAGCTTGGGGACTACTTTAGCCAAAAACATTCAGTACTTC. Translated: CASSLGTTLAKNIQYF.

This clonotype was observed a few times. DNA of the CDR3: TGTGCCAGCAGTTTGCGGCGAGGGGTGAGGTCAAGTGGCTACACCTTC. It encodes CASSLRRGVRSSGYTF. The V call is TRBV12-3 or TRBV12-4, the J call TRBJ1-2; D is possibly TRBD1 (5 bases). The CDR3 totals 16 residues. Trimming removed 3 bases at V and 7 bases at J, with 21 bases between.

The CDR3 DNA sequence: TGTGCCAGCAGCGAGCACCGGACTAGCGGGAGATTAGATGAGCAGTTCTTC. The encoded protein is CASSEHRTSGRLDEQFF. The chain combines TRBV9 with TRBJ2-1; 13 bases match TRBD2. From germline, CDR1 is SGDLS and CDR2 YYNGEE. This CDR3 is built from 17 residues. Germline trimming cut 3 bases from V and 8 bases from J; bases unmatched to any gene: 11. Full variable domain (rest looked up from reference TRBV9 and TRBJ2-1): DSGVTQTPKHLITATGQRVTLRCSPRSGDLSVYWYQQSLDQGLQFLIQYYNGEERAKGNILERFSAQQFPDLHSELNLSSLELGDSALYFCASSEHRTSGRLDEQFFGPGTRLTVL.

The V call is TRBV3-1, the J call TRBJ2-2; 8 nucleotides agree with TRBD2. This CDR3 has 15 amino acids. Losses at the gene ends were 8 bases for V and 0 bases for J; bases not matched to a gene: 5. Germline V gives CDR1 LGHDT, CDR2 YNNKEL (reference sequence). The CDR3 DNA follows: TGTGCCAGCTCCAGCGGGAGCCCGAACACCGGGGAGCTGTTTTTT. Its translation: CASSSGSPNTGELFF.

V usage is TRBV3-1 and J usage is TRBJ1-5, with 7 bases fitting TRBD1. Germline values: CDR1 LGHDT, CDR2 YNNKEL (reference sequence). V lost 0 bases and J lost 11; bases outside the gene matches: 10. The CDR3 loop spans 15 amino acids. The CDR3 DNA reads as TGTGCCAGCAGCCAAGAAAGACAGGGCCTATCGGCCCAGCATTTT. Its protein product is CASSQERQGLSAQHF.

The chain is built from TRBV2 and TRBJ2-1, with TRBD2 matching 8 bases. Trimming cost V 6 bases and J 7 bases; bases outside gene matches: 8. The CDR3 runs 14 residues. In germline, CDR1 is SNHLY, CDR2 FYNNEI. The CDR3 is CASSPGVAGNEQFF. In nucleotides, the CDR3 is TGTGCCAGCAGCCCGGGGGTAGCGGGGAATGAGCAGTTCTTC.

The chain is built from TRBV14 and TRBJ1-1, with D unclear. Germline assignment: CDR1 SGHDN and CDR2 FVKESK. The CDR3 runs 13 residues. Trimming pared 3 bases from V and 4 bases from J, leaving 9 bases between. CDR3: CASSQGLVTEAFF. The CDR3 coding sequence is TGTGCCAGCAGCCAGGGGTTGGTCACTGAAGCTTTCTTT.

This clonotype was found a few times. The V gene is TRBV2, the J gene TRBJ2-3; 8 positions agree with TRBD2. Trimming at V came to 3 bases and at J to 6 bases, leaving 8 bases not matched to a gene. The germline gives CDR1 SNHLY, CDR2 FYNNEI. The CDR3 totals 15 residues. DNA of the CDR3: TGTGCCAGCAGTGATACGGGAGGGCCAAGGGATACGCAGTATTTT. Its translation: CASSDTGGPRDTQYF.

This clonotype was detected once. The chain uses TRBV12-3 or TRBV12-4 and TRBJ1-2; D is ambiguous. Trimming pared 1 base from V and 7 bases from J, leaving 13 bases between. The CDR3 is made up of 14 amino acids. The CDR3 reads CASSLGSDHTGYTF. The CDR3, as DNA: TGTGCCAGCAGTTTAGGGTCAGATCACACTGGCTACACCTTC.

J is TRBJ2-7 and V is TRBV14; D is unresolved. Germline V gene lookup returns CDR1 SGHDN and CDR2 FVKESK. V was trimmed by 1 base and J by 3 bases, leaving 7 bases between them. CDR3 length: 13 residues. The CDR3 sequence is CASSQGINYEQYF. In DNA, the CDR3 is TGTGCCAGCAGCCAAGGCATAAACTACGAGCAGTACTTC.

The chain carries TRBV6-1 and TRBJ1-1; 9 bases fit TRBD1. V lost 6 bases, J lost 4 bases, and 9 bases stayed unmatched. The CDR3 sequence is 15 residues long. Germline CDR1 reads MNHNS; CDR2 reads SASEGT. The CDR3 here is CASRNGMDRGTEAFF. Written as DNA, the CDR3 is TGTGCCAGCAGGAACGGAATGGACAGGGGCACTGAAGCTTTCTTT.

Only a few counts were recorded for this clonotype. The CDR3 here is CASSRTSGANTGELFF. CDR3 nucleotides: TGTGCCAGCAGCCGGACTAGCGGGGCGAACACCGGGGAGCTGTTTTTT. This rearrangement joins TRBV7-6 to TRBJ2-2, with 12 nucleotides matching TRBD2. Germline CDR1 and CDR2: SGHVS and FNYEAQ. V shed 5 bases and J 0 bases; nucleotides not matched to a gene: 1. The CDR3 loop spans 16 amino acids.

The J gene is TRBJ2-1, the V gene TRBV6-6, with 11 bases fitting TRBD1. From germline, CDR1 is MNHNY and CDR2 SVGAGI (reference sequence). V lost 2 bases and J lost 10; bases outside the gene matches: 7. This CDR3 spans 15 amino acids. The CDR3 DNA reads TGTGCCAGCAGTTACGGGACAGGGGGGGGTCAAGAGCAGTTCTTC. Protein: CASSYGTGGGQEQFF.

The chain combines TRBV19 with TRBJ1-1; D is uncertain. There are 12 residues in the CDR3. The V end lost 5 bases, the J end lost 8 bases, and 12 bases lay between the germline ends. Germline V CDR1 and CDR2: LNHDA, SQIVND (reference sequence). The CDR3 DNA reads as TGTGCCAGTAGTTATCGGCGAGGGGAAGCTTTCTTT. It is translated as CASSYRRGEAFF.

J is TRBJ1-2 and V is TRBV5-1; D unresolved. Looked up from germline, CDR1 is SGHRS and CDR2 is YFSETQ. The CDR3 spans 17 residues. Between the trimmed V and J ends, which lost 0 bases and 0 bases, there was a span of 15 bases. CDR3 amino acids: CASSLAVLGNTNYGYTF. In DNA form, the CDR3 reads TGCGCCAGCAGCTTGGCCGTTTTGGGCAATACTAACTATGGCTACACCTTC.

The CDR3 loop reads CATSRTSTDTQYF. Written as DNA, the CDR3 is TGTGCCACCTCTCGGACTAGCACAGATACGCAGTATTTT. This chain joins TRBV19 and TRBJ2-3; D possibly corresponds to TRBD2 (5 bases). The CDR3 has 13 residues. The germline V gene encodes CDR1 LNHDA and CDR2 SQIVND (reference sequence). Trimming removed 10 bases at V and 0 bases at J, with 11 bases between.